This T cell receptor beta chain was sequenced for a study of blood T cells in healthy people across ages. This clonotype has just one count. The germline V gene encodes CDR1 DFQATT and CDR2 SNEGSKA (reference sequence). This CDR3 is built from 14 residues. V was trimmed by 6 bases and J by 1 base, leaving 15 bases between them. Primers used in a second PCR of about 7 to 11 cycles were a sample-barcoded 5' primer and a J-beta primer mix. Each of the samples gave a minimum of 2.5 million paired-end reads that contained CDR3. TCRdb used MiXCR to reprocess the 5' RACE reads, holding one entry per CDR3 protein. The sample carries about 970,000 distinct CDR3 sequences, around 54% recorded once.

The sample comprised blood. This chain links TRBV20-1 with TRBJ1-2; a weak D match, TRBD1 (5 bases). The source of this sequence is a woman in her sixties in good health. The chain's CDR3 is CSANPLDSNYGYTF. DNA for the CDR3: TGCAGTGCAAACCCCTTAGACAGTAACTATGGCTACACCTTC.